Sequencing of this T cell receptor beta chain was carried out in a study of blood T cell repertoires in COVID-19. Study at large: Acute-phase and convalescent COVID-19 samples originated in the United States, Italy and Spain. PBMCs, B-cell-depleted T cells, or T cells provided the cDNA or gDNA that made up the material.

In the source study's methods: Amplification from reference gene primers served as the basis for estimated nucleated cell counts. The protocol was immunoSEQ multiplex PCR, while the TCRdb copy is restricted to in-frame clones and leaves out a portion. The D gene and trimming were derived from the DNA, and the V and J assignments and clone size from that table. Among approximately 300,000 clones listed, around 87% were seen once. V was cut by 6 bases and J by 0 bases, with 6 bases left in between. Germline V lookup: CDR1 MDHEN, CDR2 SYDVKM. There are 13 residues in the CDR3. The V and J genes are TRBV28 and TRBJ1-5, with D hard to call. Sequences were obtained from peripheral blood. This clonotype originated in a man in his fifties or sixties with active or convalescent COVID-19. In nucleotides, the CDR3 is TGTGCCAGCAGGGACTATAGCAATCAGCCCCAGCATTTT. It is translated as CASRDYSNQPQHF.